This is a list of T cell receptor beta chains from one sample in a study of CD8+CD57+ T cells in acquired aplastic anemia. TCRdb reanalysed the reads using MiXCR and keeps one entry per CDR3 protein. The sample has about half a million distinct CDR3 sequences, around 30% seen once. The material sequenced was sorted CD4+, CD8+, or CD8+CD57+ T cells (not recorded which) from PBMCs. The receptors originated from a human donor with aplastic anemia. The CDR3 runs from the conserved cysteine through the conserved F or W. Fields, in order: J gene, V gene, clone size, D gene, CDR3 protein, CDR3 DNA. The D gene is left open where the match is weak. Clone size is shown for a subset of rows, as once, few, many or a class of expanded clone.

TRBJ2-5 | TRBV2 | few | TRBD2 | CASWGGGVGETQYF | TGTGCCAGCTGGGGGGGTGGGGTAGGGGAGACCCAGTACTTC
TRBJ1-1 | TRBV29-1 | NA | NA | CSVDTGLYTEAFF | TGCAGCGTTGATACAGGGCTGTACACTGAAGCTTTCTTT
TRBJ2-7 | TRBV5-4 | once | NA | CASSLVEASEQYF | TGTGCCAGCAGCTTGGTCGAGGCTTCCGAGCAGTACTTC
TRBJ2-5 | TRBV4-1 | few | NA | CASSQIGLDQETQYF | TGCGCCAGCAGCCAAATTGGGTTAGACCAAGAGACCCAGTACTTC
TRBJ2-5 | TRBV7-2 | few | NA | CASSAQTPWGRQETQYF | TGTGCCAGCAGCGCCCAAACTCCTTGGGGCCGCCAAGAGACCCAGTACTTC
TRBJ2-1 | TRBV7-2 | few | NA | CASSFGGEQFF | TGTGCCAGCAGCTTCGGTGGGGAGCAGTTCTTC
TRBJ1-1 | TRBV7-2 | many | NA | CASSSTQNTEAFF | TGTGCCAGCAGCTCGACGCAGAACACTGAAGCTTTCTTT
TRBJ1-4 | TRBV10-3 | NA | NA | CASSGGFQGTNEKLFF | TGTGCCAGCAGTGGCGGGTTTCAGGGGACTAATGAAAAACTGTTTTTT
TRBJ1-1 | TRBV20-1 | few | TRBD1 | CSANYGTVFEAFF | TGCAGTGCCAACTATGGGACAGTTTTTGAAGCTTTCTTT
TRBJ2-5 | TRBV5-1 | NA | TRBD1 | CASRSGQVYQETQYF | TGCGCCAGCAGGTCCGGACAGGTCTACCAAGAGACCCAGTACTTC
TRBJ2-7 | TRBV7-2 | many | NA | CASSLNPGNIYEQYF | TGTGCCAGCAGCTTGAATCCAGGGAACATCTACGAGCAGTACTTC
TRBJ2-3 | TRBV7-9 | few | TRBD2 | CASSPLAVGEDTQYF | TGTGCCAGCAGCCCTCTAGCGGTTGGCGAGGATACGCAGTATTTT
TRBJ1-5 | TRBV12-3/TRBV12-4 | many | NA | CASTLDSNQPQHF | TGTGCCAGCACCCTCGATAGCAATCAGCCCCAGCATTTT
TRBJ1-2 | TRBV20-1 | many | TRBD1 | CSASSLQGNYGYTF | TGCAGTGCTAGCTCACTACAGGGGAACTATGGCTACACCTTC
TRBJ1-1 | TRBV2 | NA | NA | CASRVIGETEAFF | TGTGCCAGCCGGGTTATAGGCGAGACTGAAGCTTTCTTT
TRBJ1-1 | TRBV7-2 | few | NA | CASSLSDESTEAFF | TGTGCCAGCAGCTTAAGTGACGAAAGCACTGAAGCTTTCTTT
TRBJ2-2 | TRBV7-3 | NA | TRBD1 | CASSQGQGVGTGELFF | TGTGCCAGCAGCCAGGGACAGGGGGTTGGCACCGGGGAGCTGTTTTTT
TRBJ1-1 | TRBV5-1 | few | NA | CASSPGQHTEAFF | TGCGCCAGCAGCCCCGGACAGCACACTGAAGCTTTCTTT
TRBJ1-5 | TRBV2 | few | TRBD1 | CASSQGGRLGPQHF | TGTGCCAGCAGCCAAGGGGGCAGATTGGGGCCCCAGCATTTT
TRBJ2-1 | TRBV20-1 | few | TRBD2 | CSARLAGGFPYNEQFF | TGCAGTGCTAGACTAGCGGGAGGATTTCCCTACAATGAGCAGTTCTTC
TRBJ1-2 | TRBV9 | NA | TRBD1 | CASSQNPGQGFDGYTF | TGTGCCAGCTCACAAAACCCGGGACAGGGTTTTGATGGCTACACCTTC
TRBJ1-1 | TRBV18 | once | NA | CAGSYGTTDTEAFF | TGTGCCGGCTCATACGGCACAACCGACACTGAAGCTTTCTTT
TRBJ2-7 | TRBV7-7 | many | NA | CASSLSPRDEQYF | TGTGCTAGCAGCTTATCGCCCCGGGACGAGCAGTACTTC